This T cell receptor beta chain is from a study of cytomegalovirus exposure and HLA in healthy donors (dated by TCRdb to about 2017). The study in broad terms: In an earlier analysis of 550 to 750 of the donors, around 300 Gb of sequence data and approximately 100 million unique TCR beta sequences from roughly 190 million T cells were reported. About 280 gigabases of sequencing data and approximately 85 million unique TCR sequences were included in an early release covering around 650 HLA-typed donors. Of the approximately 370 genotyped donors, 75% to 85% were placed in the genetic ancestry cluster associated with self-reported Caucasian donors. The study aimed to test whether cataloging public T cell receptors could reveal signatures of past pathogen exposure. Using immunosequencing, the study profiled T cell repertoires from 500 to 800 subjects and related those repertoires to cytomegalovirus serostatus. A separate validation cohort of roughly 130 different subjects was used in addition to the roughly 620-subject first cohort. To predict cytomegalovirus infection status, the study combined high-throughput TCR immunosequencing, statistical association of individual TCRs with disease status, and machine learning. A later analysis re-examined previously published TCR beta repertoires from 600 to 700 donors and added high-resolution HLA genotyping to investigate patterns of TCR occurrence. The later analysis used no new phenotypic data to find candidate immune exposures, relying instead on TCR beta sequences and their occurrence across donors. In an earlier analysis of roughly 540 of the donors, high-throughput TCR beta sequencing was used to judge whether each TCR beta V gene segment behaved as functional or pseudogenic. Donor age, sex, ethnicity and CMV serostatus were compiled together with the repertoire data. A later genetic analysis used genome-wide SNP genotypes for about three fifths of the roughly 700 donors, treating that subset as a discovery cohort. All discovery cohort repertoires had been generated using a single sequencing platform. Both class I and class II loci were covered by HLA typing, at four-digit resolution. Typing coverage varied by locus: roughly 620-640 donors for A, B, C, DRB1 and DQB1; approximately 560 for DQA1; more than 600 for DPA1; some 470 for DPB1. Roughly 5 DR-DQ haplotypes were handled as single units for association and clustering because linkage in the cohort was strong. Across approximately 400 genotyped donors of the cohort, an average of roughly 230,000 unique TCR beta nucleotide sequences per donor were sequenced, and 15% to 20% of those sequences were non-productive.

For this clone: Its antigen is currently not known. No quality values exist for individual bases; no much larger clone is one base distant.

The paper's findings and limits, for the study overall: When HLA alleles, especially DR and DQ, strongly co-occurred, TCR associations were difficult to assign to individual alleles. For the cohort, immune exposure information was limited to CMV serostatus. According to a later analysis, parvovirus B19, influenza, CMV and Epstein-Barr virus appeared linked to several top co-occurrence clusters. The authors suggested that the approach could potentially be generalized to other disease states and immunological phenotypes. Sequencing depth was assumed to be roughly uniform across donors in the presence/absence analyses, though that assumption may not hold. Specific HLA alleles were associated with 16,951 TCR beta sequences at a false discovery rate of 0.05 in a later analysis. Compared with equally common non-associated chains, HLA-associated TCR beta chains in a later analysis were more clonally expanded and had lower generation probabilities. Broadly in line with IMGT annotations, most TCR beta V segments showed up in productive rearrangements about 87% or about 30% of the time in an earlier analysis of 587 of the donors. In a later analysis, most CMV-associated TCR beta chains were found to appear HLA-restricted, with HLA associations seemingly driven largely by CMV exposure. Linkage disequilibrium might explain the correlated functional status among segregating V segments, but an unknown experimental factor could not be excluded. In a later genetic analysis, fewer N-insertions in productive TCRs were reported among donors in an Asian-associated ancestry cluster than the 666-donor mean. A further reported finding was that TCR beta sequences accurately predicted the HLA-A and HLA-B alleles for most subjects in the first cohort. The classifier was reported to diagnose cytomegalovirus status with high specificity and sensitivity in both the original and validation cohorts. According to a later analysis, TCR association rates differed among HLA loci, with DRB1 alleles showing the most associated TCRs and HLA-C alleles showing the fewest. Because counts were too low, 15 to 20 rarely observed V segments, including chromosome 9 orphons, were excluded from the earlier analysis of under 650 of the donors. Across donors, most TCR sequences were observed very rarely, whereas some public TCRs were present in many individuals. Only TCR beta chains were sequenced in this cohort, and the absence of alpha or paired-chain data limited detectable features. A total of fewer than 200 TCR beta chains were listed by the study as associated with cytomegalovirus. Three of the identified cytomegalovirus-associated TCR beta chains were confirmed in vitro to be specific for cytomegalovirus antigens. An association between a missense DCLRE1C variant and V-gene and J-gene trimming of TCR beta chains was found in a later genetic analysis and replicated in an independent cohort. A group of highly shared sequence variants was considered likely to be a technical artifact of the sequencing pipeline. HLA typing was unavailable for some donors at each locus, so association tests used only the typed subset.

The cohort was made up of approximately 670 healthy bone marrow donors. At the time of sampling, all cohort members were nominally healthy, though unrecorded immune exposures were likely present. The donor was CMV seronegative and was included in the group of about 350 seronegative cohort members. A peripheral blood sample was collected from each donor, and TCR beta sequencing was performed on peripheral blood mononuclear cells. Genomic DNA extraction from the blood cell samples was performed with the Qiagen DNeasy Blood Extraction Kit. Receptor libraries were prepared by the immunoSEQ multiplex PCR assay. The multiplex PCR relied on a mix of 60 forward primers for TCR Vbeta segments and 13 reverse primers for TCR Jbeta segments. The CDR3 region of rearranged TCR beta genes was amplified from genomic DNA by a multiplex PCR assay. Amplified TCR beta libraries were sequenced as 87-base-pair reads on the Illumina HiSeq System. In the paper's pipeline: Across the 500 to 750 repertoires, a later analysis counted 80 million or so unique TCR beta chains, approximately 10 million of which were shared by at least two donors. Raw reads were error-corrected and collapsed into unique sequences by a nearest-neighbor algorithm in which closely related sequences were merged to remove PCR and sequencing errors. To assign V, D and J gene segments, CDR3 sequences were aligned to IMGT reference sequences. For a sequence to be retained, at least a six-nucleotide match to both a V gene segment and a J gene segment was required. Rearrangements were classified as productive when the CDR3 lacked stop codons and remained in frame with V and J, and all other rearrangements were classified as non-productive. Following IMGT convention, CDR3 was defined as the stretch from the second conserved V-encoded cysteine up to the conserved J-encoded phenylalanine. In an earlier analysis of roughly 610 of the donors, sequences lacking an unambiguous match to a single V gene segment were excluded. In an earlier analysis of some 590 of the donors, V segments were called functional above 56.7% productive rearrangements and were called segregating when the between-donor standard deviation exceeded 5%. A statistical classification framework was built to diagnose cytomegalovirus status from the catalog of TCR beta chain sequences. In a later analysis, TCR nucleotide sequences were compared against IMGT/GENE-DB human TR gene sequences so that V and J genes could be assigned. A later analysis assigned CDR3 sequences and most-parsimonious VDJ recombination scenarios with the TCRdist pipeline. A later analysis defined each TCR beta chain by its CDR3 amino acid sequence plus V-gene family, and excluded reads lacking a unique V-gene family. A later analysis removed 592 highly shared, low-generation-probability nucleotide sequences to deal with suspected cross-contamination and a sequencing artifact. A later analysis calculated a clonal expansion index for each public chain from normalized within-repertoire ranks of inferred template counts. In a later analysis, generation probabilities were computed with a VDJ recombination model fitted to out-of-frame rearrangements, and the resulting probabilities were checked against IGoR. In a later analysis, TCR-TCR, TCR-HLA and TCR-CMV co-occurrence was scored with hypergeometric tests, and a repertoire-size bias correction was applied to TCR pairs. To estimate false discovery rates, a later analysis permuted the HLA or CMV assignments 20 times. In a later analysis, co-occurring TCRs were grouped using DBSCAN, and TCRdist sequence similarity was added for clustering within HLA-allele-positive subsets. Co-occurrence clustering excluded repertoires with fewer than 30,000 or more than 120,000 public chains, plus five with anomalous nucleotide sharing. Imported from immuneACCESS, the table was reduced by TCRdb to in-frame sequences with V and J called. These copies leave out some clones; in studies compared against another copy, an unresolved V gene accounts for under half, and the cause of the remainder is not known. V and J calls plus clone size are reproduced from that table; the DNA served to infer D and trimming. The sample contains about 130,000 clones, about 76% of them found a single time. The biggest ten clones account for about 0.63% of the sample.

The sequenced material came from PBMCs. This TCR was recovered from a man younger than 35 in good health and CMV-seronegative.

Here the CDR3 is given as CASSHRASGPGGNNSPLHF. The DNA sequence is given as TGCGCCAGCAGCCACCGGGCCTCAGGGCCCGGTGGTAATAATTCACCCCTCCACTTT. The sequence is built from TRBV4-1 and TRBJ1-6, and possibly TRBD1, on 5 matching bases. The germline V gene gives CDR1 as MGHRA and CDR2 as YSYEKL. Cut back by 3 bases and 5 bases, the V and J ends lie 23 bases apart. From the cysteine up to the phenylalanine, the CDR3 has a length of 19 residues. Only the CDR3 portion is preserved as DNA: 57 bases, with reading frame beginning at the first base.